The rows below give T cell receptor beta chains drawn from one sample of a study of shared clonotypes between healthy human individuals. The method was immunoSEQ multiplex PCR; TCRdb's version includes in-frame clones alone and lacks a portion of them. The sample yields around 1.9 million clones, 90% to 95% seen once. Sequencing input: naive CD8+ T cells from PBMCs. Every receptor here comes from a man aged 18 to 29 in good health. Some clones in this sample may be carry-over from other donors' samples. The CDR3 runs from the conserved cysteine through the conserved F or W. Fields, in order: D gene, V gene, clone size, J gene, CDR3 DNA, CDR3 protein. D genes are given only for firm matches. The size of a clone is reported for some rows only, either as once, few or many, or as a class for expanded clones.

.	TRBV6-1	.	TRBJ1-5	TGTGCCAGCAGTCCTCCCATTCGGGGGGGCCAGCCCCAGCATTTT	CASSPPIRGGQPQHF
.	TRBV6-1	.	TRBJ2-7	TGTGCCAGCAGTTTCAGCGGGTCGTCCTACGAGCAGTACTTC	CASSFSGSSYEQYF
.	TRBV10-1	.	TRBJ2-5	TGCGCCAGCAGTGAGAGGAGGAAAGAGACCCAGTACTTC	CASSERRKETQYF
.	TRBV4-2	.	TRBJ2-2	TGTGCCAGCAGCCAAGGGAGACTAGTCTCCGGGGAGCTGTTTTTT	CASSQGRLVSGELFF
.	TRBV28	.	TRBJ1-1	TGTGCCAGCAGTTTCCCAGGGGTCGGGAGCACTGAAGCTTTCTTT	CASSFPGVGSTEAFF
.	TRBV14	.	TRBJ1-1	TGTGCCAGCAGCCCCGGGGGGATGAACACTGAAGCTTTCTTT	CASSPGGMNTEAFF
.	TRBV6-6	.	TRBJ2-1	TGTGCCAGCAGTTATTACCGGGGTCCGAACAATGAGCAGTTCTTC	CASSYYRGPNNEQFF
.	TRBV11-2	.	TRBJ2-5	TGTGCCAGCAGCCCTAGTGGGAGAGGACGGAAGACCCAGTACTTC	CASSPSGRGRKTQYF
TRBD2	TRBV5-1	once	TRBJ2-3	TGCGCCAGCAAGTGGACTAGCGGGTCTGGAGATACGCAGTATTTT	CASKWTSGSGDTQYF
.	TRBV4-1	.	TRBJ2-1	TGCGCCAGCAGCTTCCAGGGGGGTAGGCAGTTCTTC	CASSFQGGRQFF
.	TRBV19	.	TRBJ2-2	TGTGCCAGTAGTAGGAAGGGGGTCGGGGAGCTGTTTTTT	CASSRKGVGELFF
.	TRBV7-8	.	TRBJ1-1	TGTGCCAGCAGCCCTCCCGCGTCCTTGAACACTGAAGCTTTCTTT	CASSPPASLNTEAFF
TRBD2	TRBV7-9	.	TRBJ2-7	TGTGCCAGCAGCCCCAGGGCTAGCGGGAACTACGAGCCGTACTTC	CASSPRASGNYEPYF
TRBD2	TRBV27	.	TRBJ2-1	TGTGCCAGCAGACTAGCGGGCGTCATTTTCAATGAGCAGTTCTTC	CASRLAGVIFNEQFF
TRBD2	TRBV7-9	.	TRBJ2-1	TGTGCCAGCAGCTTGTGGGAGCGGGGCAATGAGCAGTTCTTC	CASSLWERGNEQFF
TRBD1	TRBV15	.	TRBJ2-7	TGTGCCACCAGCAGAGGGACAGGGGGCCTTAACGAGCAGTACTTC	CATSRGTGGLNEQYF
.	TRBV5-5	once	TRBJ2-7	TGTGCCAGCAGCTTGGATCTGCTTTACGAGCAGTACTTC	CASSLDLLYEQYF
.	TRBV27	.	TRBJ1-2	TGTGCCAGCAGTTTATCGTTCGGGACCTCTAACTATGGCTACACCTTC	CASSLSFGTSNYGYTF
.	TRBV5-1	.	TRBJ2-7	TGCGCCAGCCGGCGGGAAAGCTCCTACGAGCAGTACTTC	CASRRESSYEQYF
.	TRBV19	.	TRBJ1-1	TGTGCCAGTAGATTCCAGATGAACACTGAAGCTTTCTTT	CASRFQMNTEAFF
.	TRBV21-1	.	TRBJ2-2	TGTGCCAGCAGCGGCGGGACAGGGGGGCTCCCCGGGGAGCTGTTTTTT	CASSGGTGGLPGELFF
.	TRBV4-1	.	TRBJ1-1	TGCGCCAGCAGCCAAGCAACCATGAACACTGAAGCTTTCTTT	CASSQATMNTEAFF
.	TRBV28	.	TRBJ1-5	TGTGCCACGAGGATCCAGGCAAGGGATCAGCCCCAGCATTTT	CATRIQARDQPQHF
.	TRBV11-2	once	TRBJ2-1	TGTGCCAGCAGCTTTACTAGTCTTATTGTCCATGAGCAGTTCTTC	CASSFTSLIVHEQFF
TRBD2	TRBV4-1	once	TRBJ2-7	TGCGCCAGCAGCCTGAAATCTAGCGGGGAGCAGTACTTC	CASSLKSSGEQYF
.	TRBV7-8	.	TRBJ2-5	TGTGCCAGCAGTCGACCGAGTGGGGGGGAGACCCAGTACTTC	CASSRPSGGETQYF
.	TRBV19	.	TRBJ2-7	TGTGCCAGCCGGGACTCCAACTACGAGCAGTACTTC	CASRDSNYEQYF
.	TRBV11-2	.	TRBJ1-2	TGTGCCAGCAGCTTAGAGACAGACTATGGCTACACCTTC	CASSLETDYGYTF
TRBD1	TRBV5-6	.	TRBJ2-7	TGTGCCAGCAGCAAAAGACAGGGCCACGAGCAGTACTTC	CASSKRQGHEQYF
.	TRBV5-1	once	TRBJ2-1	TGCGCCAGCAGCTTGGCCAATCGGGACGGGAGCTCCTACAATGAGCAGTTCTTC	CASSLANRDGSSYNEQFF
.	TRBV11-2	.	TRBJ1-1	TGTGCCAGCAGCTTAGGGGGGGGATTTGGCACTGAAGCTTTCTTT	CASSLGGGFGTEAFF
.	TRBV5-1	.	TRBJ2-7	TGCGCCAGCAGCTTGTATTTCAAAGTAACTGCGACCTACGAGCAGTACTTC	CASSLYFKVTATYEQYF
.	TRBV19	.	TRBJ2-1	TGTGCCAGTAGTATACGGGGCAATGAGCAGTTCTTC	CASSIRGNEQFF
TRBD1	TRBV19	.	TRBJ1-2	TGTGCCAGTAGCACACCGGACAGGGGGCGACCTATTAACTATGGCTACACCTTC	CASSTPDRGRPINYGYTF
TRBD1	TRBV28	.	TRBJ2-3	TGTGCCAGCAGTCCTGGGACAGATCCCACGCAGTATTTT	CASSPGTDPTQYF
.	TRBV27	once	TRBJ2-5	TGTGCCAGCAGTTTATTACAGGGGGGGGAGACCCAGTACTTC	CASSLLQGGETQYF
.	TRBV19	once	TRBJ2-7	TGTGCCAGTAGTCCCCAGGGGAGCTCCTACGAGCAGTACTTC	CASSPQGSSYEQYF
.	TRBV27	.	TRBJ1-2	TGTGCCAGCAGTTTAAGGTTTGCAGGGATGGATGGCTACACCTTC	CASSLRFAGMDGYTF
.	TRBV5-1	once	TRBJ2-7	TGCGCCAGCAGCTTGGTTGTCAGTTCCTACGAGCAGTACTTC	CASSLVVSSYEQYF
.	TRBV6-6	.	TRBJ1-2	TGTGCCAGCAGTATCCAACCGGGGGGCTACACCTTC	CASSIQPGGYTF
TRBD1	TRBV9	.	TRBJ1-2	TGTGCCAGCAGCCGGGACAGGGCTAATGGCTACACCTTC	CASSRDRANGYTF
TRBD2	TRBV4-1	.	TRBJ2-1	TGCGCCAGCAGCCAAGAACCACGACTAGCGGGACACTCCTACAATGAGCAGTTCTTC	CASSQEPRLAGHSYNEQFF
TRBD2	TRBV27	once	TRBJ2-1	TGTGCCAGCACCACCGGGACTAGCGGGAGGAATGAGCAGTTCTTC	CASTTGTSGRNEQFF
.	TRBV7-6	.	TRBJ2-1	TGTGCCAGCAGCTTAGGGTCCGTCGGGCAGGAGCAGTTCTTC	CASSLGSVGQEQFF
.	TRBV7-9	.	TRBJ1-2	TGTGCCAGCAGTTTTGACTATGGCTACACCTTC	CASSFDYGYTF
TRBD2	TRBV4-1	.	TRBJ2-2	TGCGCCAGCAGCCAAGAGCTAGCGGGAGGGCTGAGCACCGGGGAGCTGTTTTTT	CASSQELAGGLSTGELFF
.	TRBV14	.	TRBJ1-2	TGTGCCAGCAGCCAAGATCCCGACAGTGGGTATGGCTACACCTTC	CASSQDPDSGYGYTF
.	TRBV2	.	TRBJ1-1	TGTGCCAGCCGGAACGGGGGGGCGAGTACTGAAGCTTTCTTT	CASRNGGASTEAFF
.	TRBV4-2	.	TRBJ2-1	TGTGCCAGCAGCCAAGAGATCATGAGGGACAATGAGCAGTTCTTC	CASSQEIMRDNEQFF
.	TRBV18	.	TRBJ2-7	TGTGCCAGCGCCGAGGGGGGTACCTACGAGCAGTACTTC	CASAEGGTYEQYF